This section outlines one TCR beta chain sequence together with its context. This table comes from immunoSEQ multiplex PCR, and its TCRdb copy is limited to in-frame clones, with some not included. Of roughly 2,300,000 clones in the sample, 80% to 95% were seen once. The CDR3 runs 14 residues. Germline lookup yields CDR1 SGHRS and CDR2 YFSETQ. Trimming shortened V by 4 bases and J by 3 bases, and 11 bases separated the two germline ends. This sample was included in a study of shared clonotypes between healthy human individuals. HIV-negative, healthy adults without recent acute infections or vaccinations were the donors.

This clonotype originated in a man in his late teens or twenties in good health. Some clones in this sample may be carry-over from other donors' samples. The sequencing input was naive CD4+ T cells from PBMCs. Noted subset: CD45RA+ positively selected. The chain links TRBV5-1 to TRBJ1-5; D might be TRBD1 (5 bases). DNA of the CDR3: TGCGCCAGCAGCGCCGGACAAGACAATCAGCCCCAGCATTTT. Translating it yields CASSAGQDNQPQHF. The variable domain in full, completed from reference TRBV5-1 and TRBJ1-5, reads KAGVTQTPRYLIKTRGQQVTLSCSPISGHRSVSWYQQTPGQGLQFLFEYFSETQRNKGNFPGRFSGRQFSNSRSEMNVSTLELGDSALYLCASSAGQDNQPQHFGDGTRLSIL.